This is a list of T cell receptor beta chains from one sample in a study of spatial heterogeneity in lung cancer. In TCRdb, the 5' RACE reads were re-called with MiXCR into one record per CDR3 protein. The top ten hold 23% of the sample, which has approximately 7,100 distinct CDR3 sequences, about 4.2% seen once. The sample in question was normal lung tissue next to the tumor, obtained at surgery. Every receptor here comes from a female donor with early-stage non-small cell lung cancer. The CDR3 runs from the conserved cysteine through the conserved F or W. A D gene is named only where the DNA matches it firmly. Size tells how often a clone was seen (once, few, many) or the class of an expanded clone, and some rows leave it out.

cdr3_length clone_size j_call v_call d_call cdr3_aa cdr3_nt
15 many TRBJ2-2 TRBV7-2 TRBD1 CASSWTGPNTGELFF TGTGCCAGCAGCTGGACAGGGCCGAACACCGGGGAGCTGTTTTTT
16 many TRBJ1-5 TRBV6-6 - CASSWGGVTSNQPQHF TGTGCCAGCAGCTGGGGGGGGGTTACGAGCAATCAGCCCCAGCATTTT
15 few TRBJ2-1 TRBV20-1 TRBD1 CSAESGTGTTDEQFF TGCAGTGCGGAATCCGGGACAGGGACTACGGATGAGCAGTTCTTC
14 medium-sized TRBJ1-2 TRBV20-1 - CSARDTAASYGYTF TGCAGTGCTAGAGATACGGCAGCGTCTTATGGCTACACCTTC
15 - TRBJ2-7 TRBV7-9 - CASTPKMGTGYEQYF TGTGCCAGCACCCCCAAAATGGGCACGGGCTACGAGCAGTACTTC
13 many TRBJ1-1 TRBV12-3/TRBV12-4 TRBD1 CASSTHRGVVAFF TGTGCCAGCAGTACCCACAGGGGCGTTGTAGCTTTCTTT
16 medium-sized TRBJ2-1 TRBV7-2 - CASSLGARGSYNEQFF TGTGCCAGCAGCTTAGGTGCCAGGGGTTCCTACAATGAGCAGTTCTTC
16 many TRBJ2-3 TRBV20-1 TRBD2 CSARPTSGGHPDTQYF TGCAGTGCTAGGCCTACTAGCGGGGGGCATCCAGATACGCAGTATTTT
13 many TRBJ2-5 TRBV7-6 - CASSPGNQETQYF TGTGCCAGCAGCCCGGGAAATCAGGAGACCCAGTACTTC
17 medium-sized TRBJ1-1 TRBV25-1 - CASSESGTLGPNTEAFF TGTGCCAGCAGTGAGTCAGGGACCCTGGGCCCGAACACTGAAGCTTTCTTT
17 medium-sized TRBJ2-5 TRBV11-1 TRBD1 CASSTGQGASLAETQYF TGTGCCAGCAGCACCGGACAGGGGGCTAGTCTGGCGGAGACCCAGTACTTC